This TCR beta chain derives from a study of T cell changes during pregnancy in multiple sclerosis (dated by TCRdb to between 2018 and 2021). Regarding the complete study: The study examined how the T cell repertoire changed over the course of pregnancy in women with multiple sclerosis.

The library was obtained by the immunoSEQ multiplex PCR assay. The table was pulled from immuneACCESS by TCRdb, which kept in-frame rearrangements only. Such tables lose some clones; where checked, under half of the loss comes from unresolved V genes, and the rest has no known cause. The sample profile shows approximately 22,000 clones; 90% to 95% of them were found once. The ten largest make up over 6% of the sample. On this clone itself: Its antigen target is currently unknown. Within one base of it there is no much larger clone, and no base qualities were kept.

There are 12 amino acids in the CDR3, from cysteine to phenylalanine inclusive. The DNA shown is the 36-base CDR3, in frame from base 1. Deletion took 4 bases off V and 6 bases off J, with a span of 8 bases between the germline ends. CDR1 and CDR2 were assigned from the germline V gene as SGHNT and YENEEA. This chain is built from TRBV11-3 and TRBJ2-3, with TRBD1 perhaps the D gene, on 6 matching bases. The receptor comes from a female donor with multiple sclerosis, enrolled in a pregnancy study. The sample consisted of CD8+ T cells from peripheral blood mononuclear cells, taken in the third trimester of pregnancy. In nucleotide form, the sequence is TGTGCCAGCAGCTCCAGGGGTGATACGCAGTATTTT. Its protein is CASSSRGDTQYF.